This TCR beta chain was profiled in a study of T cell responses to AZD1222 COVID-19 vaccine. TCRdb's table, derived via immunoSEQ multiplex PCR, lists solely in-frame clones and lacks some. This sample has under 140,000 clones, with nearly 90% found just once. Material: peripheral blood, obtained on day 0 of AZD1222 vaccination. The clonotype was recovered from an adult in good health.

The CDR3 spells CAISEKVGVQVRTDTQYF. Here the CDR3 DNA reads TGTGCCATCAGTGAGAAGGTGGGGGTTCAGGTCCGCACAGATACGCAGTATTTT. The chain joins TRBV10-3 to TRBJ2-3, with D perhaps being TRBD1 or TRBD2 (5 bases each). The CDR3 runs to 18 residues. Trimming took off 2 bases at V and 1 base at J, with 19 bases between the two ends. Germline CDR1 is ENHRY and CDR2 is SYGVKD.